This T cell receptor beta chain comes out of a study of beta chain features in type 1 diabetes. Every bit of the isolated RNA underwent reverse transcription, so sequencing read expressed TCRB transcripts. Sequencing used immunoSEQ multiplex PCR; TCRdb keeps in-frame clones, though not all of them. This sample has under 400,000 clones; roughly 12% occur once, and the top ten carry around 0.02%. Only one heparinised blood draw was taken per donor, and its volume averaged around 110 mL. It was via CD45RO/CCR7/CD25/CD127/CD95/CD27 that CD4+ naive, central memory, regulatory and stem cell-like memory cells were sorted. Regarding the study as a whole: More deletions and fewer insertions at VDJ junctions were found in patients with type 1 diabetes. Within the patient group, naive, central memory and Treg TCRB repertoires appeared more similar to each other than within healthy donors.

About this clone: Its antigen is not known.

This CDR3 contains 16 residues. Germline assignment: CDR1 MNHEY and CDR2 SVGAGI. V was clipped by 4 bases and J by 1 base, with 14 bases between them. The V call is TRBV6-5, the J call TRBJ2-4, with D possibly TRBD2 on 6 matching bases. The clonotype originates from a man aged 18 to 35 in good health. Sequenced material: naive CD4+ T cells from blood. CDR3 nucleotide sequence: TGTGCCAGCAGTTCTTTGGGGGGATCCGCCAAAAACATTCAGTACTTC. Translating it yields CASSSLGGSAKNIQYF.